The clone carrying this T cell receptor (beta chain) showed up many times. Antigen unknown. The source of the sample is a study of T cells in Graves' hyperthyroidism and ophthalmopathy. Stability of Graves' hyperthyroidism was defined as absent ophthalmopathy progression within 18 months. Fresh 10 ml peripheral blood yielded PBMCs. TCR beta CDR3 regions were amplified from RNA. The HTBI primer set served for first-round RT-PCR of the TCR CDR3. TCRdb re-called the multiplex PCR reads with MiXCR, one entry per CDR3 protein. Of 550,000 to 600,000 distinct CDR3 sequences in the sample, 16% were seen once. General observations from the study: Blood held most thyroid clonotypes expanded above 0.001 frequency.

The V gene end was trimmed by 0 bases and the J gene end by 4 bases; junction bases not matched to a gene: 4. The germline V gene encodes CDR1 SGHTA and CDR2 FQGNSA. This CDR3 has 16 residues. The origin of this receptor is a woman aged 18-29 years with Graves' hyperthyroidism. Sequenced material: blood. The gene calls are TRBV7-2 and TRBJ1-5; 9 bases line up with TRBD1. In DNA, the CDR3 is TGTGCCAGCAGCTTAGCGGCGGACAGGGGAAATCAGCCCCAGCATTTT. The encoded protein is CASSLAADRGNQPQHF. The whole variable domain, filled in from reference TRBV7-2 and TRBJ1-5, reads GAGVSQSPSNKVTEKGKDVELRCDPISGHTALYWYRQSLGQGLEFLIYFQGNSAPDKSGLPSDRFSAERTGGSVSTLTIQRTQQEDSAVYLCASSLAADRGNQPQHFGDGTRLSIL.